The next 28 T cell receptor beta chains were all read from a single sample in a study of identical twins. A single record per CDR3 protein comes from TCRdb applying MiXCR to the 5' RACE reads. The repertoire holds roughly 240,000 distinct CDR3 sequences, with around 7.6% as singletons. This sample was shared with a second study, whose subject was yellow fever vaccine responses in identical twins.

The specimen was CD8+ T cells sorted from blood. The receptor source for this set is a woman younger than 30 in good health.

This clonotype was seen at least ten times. Written as DNA, the CDR3 is TGTGCCAGCAGGTCCGGGACTGGGCTTAACAATGAGCAGTTCTTC. It encodes CASRSGTGLNNEQFF. The V call is TRBV7-9, the J call TRBJ2-1; tentative D call: TRBD2 (6 bases). V was shortened by 6 bases and J by 5 bases, with 17 bases between the two germline ends. The CDR3 sequence is 15 residues long. Germline V gene sequence: CDR1 SEHNR, CDR2 FQNEAQ (reference sequence).

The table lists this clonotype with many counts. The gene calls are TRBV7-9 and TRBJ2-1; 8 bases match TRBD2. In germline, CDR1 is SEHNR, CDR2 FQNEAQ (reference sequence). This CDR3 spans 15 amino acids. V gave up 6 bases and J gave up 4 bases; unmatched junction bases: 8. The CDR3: CASREAGAGYNEQFF. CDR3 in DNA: TGTGCCAGCAGAGAAGCGGGAGCTGGGTACAATGAGCAGTTCTTC.

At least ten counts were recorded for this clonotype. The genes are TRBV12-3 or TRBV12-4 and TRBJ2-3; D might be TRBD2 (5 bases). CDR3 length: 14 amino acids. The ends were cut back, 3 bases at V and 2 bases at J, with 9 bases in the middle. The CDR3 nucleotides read TGTGCCAGCAGTTTTTTAGCGACCACAGATACGCAGTATTTT. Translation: CASSFLATTDTQYF.

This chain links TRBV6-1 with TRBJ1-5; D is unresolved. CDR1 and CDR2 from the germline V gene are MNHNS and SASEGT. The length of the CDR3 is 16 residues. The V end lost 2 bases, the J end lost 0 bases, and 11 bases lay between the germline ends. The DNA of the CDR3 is TGTGCCAGCAGTGAATCGCAGTTTTATAGCAATCAGCCCCAGCATTTT. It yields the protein CASSESQFYSNQPQHF.

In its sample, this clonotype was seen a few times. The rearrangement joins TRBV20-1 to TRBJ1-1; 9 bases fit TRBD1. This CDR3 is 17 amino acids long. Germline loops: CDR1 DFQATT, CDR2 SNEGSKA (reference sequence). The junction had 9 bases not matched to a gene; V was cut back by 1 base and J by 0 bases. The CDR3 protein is CSARGLQQGAMNTEAFF. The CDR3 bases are TGCAGTGCTAGAGGCCTCCAACAGGGGGCCATGAACACTGAAGCTTTCTTT.

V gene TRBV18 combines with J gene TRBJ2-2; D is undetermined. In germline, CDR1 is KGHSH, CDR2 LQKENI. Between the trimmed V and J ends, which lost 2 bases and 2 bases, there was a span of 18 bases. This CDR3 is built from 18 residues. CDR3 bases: TGTGCCAGCTCACCAATGAGTTACTGGGCGGTAAACACCGGGGAGCTGTTTTTT. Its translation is CASSPMSYWAVNTGELFF.

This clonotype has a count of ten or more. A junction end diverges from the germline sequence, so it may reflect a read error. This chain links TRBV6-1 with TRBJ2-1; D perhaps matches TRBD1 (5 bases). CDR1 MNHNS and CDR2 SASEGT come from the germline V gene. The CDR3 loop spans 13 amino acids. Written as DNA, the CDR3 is TGTGCCAGCAGGGAAGGGGTCTACAATGAGCAGTTCTTC. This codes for CASREGVYNEQFF.

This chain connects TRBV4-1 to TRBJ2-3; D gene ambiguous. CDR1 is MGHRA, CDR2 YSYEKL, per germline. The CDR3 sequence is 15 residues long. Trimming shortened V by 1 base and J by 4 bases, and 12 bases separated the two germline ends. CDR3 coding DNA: TGCGCCAGCAGCCAAGGGGAACGTTTCTCAGATACGCAGTATTTT. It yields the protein CASSQGERFSDTQYF.

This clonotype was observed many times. CDR3 region: CASSESGASGGYEQFF. The DNA of the CDR3 is TGCGCCAGCAGTGAAAGCGGGGCTAGCGGGGGGTATGAGCAGTTCTTC. The V gene is TRBV10-2, the J gene TRBJ2-1, with 11 bases fitting TRBD2. The V gene's germline CDR1 is WSHSY and CDR2 SAAADI. J lost 8 bases, V lost 3 bases, and 9 bases had no gene match. This CDR3 has 16 amino acids.

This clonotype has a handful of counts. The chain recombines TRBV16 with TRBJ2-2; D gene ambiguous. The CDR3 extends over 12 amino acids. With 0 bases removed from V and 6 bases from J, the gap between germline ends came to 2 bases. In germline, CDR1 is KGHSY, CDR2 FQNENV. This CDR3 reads CASSQSPGELFF. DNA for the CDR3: TGTGCCAGCAGCCAATCCCCCGGGGAGCTGTTTTTT.

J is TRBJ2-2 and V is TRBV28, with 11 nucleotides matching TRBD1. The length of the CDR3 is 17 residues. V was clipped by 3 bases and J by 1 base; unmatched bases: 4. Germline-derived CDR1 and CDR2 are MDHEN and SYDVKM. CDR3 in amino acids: CASSFTGTGGNTGELFF. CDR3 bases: TGTGCCAGCAGTTTCACTGGGACAGGGGGGAACACCGGGGAGCTGTTTTTT.

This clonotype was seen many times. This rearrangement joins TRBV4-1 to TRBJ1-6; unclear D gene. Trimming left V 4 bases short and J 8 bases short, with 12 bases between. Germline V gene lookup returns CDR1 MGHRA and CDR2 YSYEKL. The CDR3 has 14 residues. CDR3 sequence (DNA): TGCGCCAGCAGCCTCCGCCGCGGGGATTCACCCCTCCACTTT. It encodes CASSLRRGDSPLHF.

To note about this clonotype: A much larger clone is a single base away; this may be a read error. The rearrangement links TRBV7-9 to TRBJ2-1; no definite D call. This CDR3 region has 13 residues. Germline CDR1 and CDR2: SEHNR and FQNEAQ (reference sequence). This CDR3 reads CTSSPETYNEQFF. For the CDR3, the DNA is TGTACCAGCAGCCCGGAGACCTACAATGAGCAGTTCTTC. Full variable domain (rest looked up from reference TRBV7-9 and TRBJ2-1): DTGVSQNPRHKITKRGQNVTFRCDPISEHNRLYWYRQTLGQGPEFLTYFQNEAQLEKSRLLSDRFSAERPKGSFSTLEIQRTEQGDSAMYLCTSSPETYNEQFFGPGTRLTVL.

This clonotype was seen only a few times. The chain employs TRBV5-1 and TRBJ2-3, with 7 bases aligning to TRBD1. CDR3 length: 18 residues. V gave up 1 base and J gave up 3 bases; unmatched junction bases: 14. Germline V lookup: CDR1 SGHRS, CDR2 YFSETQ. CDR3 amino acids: CASSLPAGRGLRTDTQYF. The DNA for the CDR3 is TGCGCCAGCAGCTTGCCCGCGGGCAGGGGGTTGCGGACAGATACGCAGTATTTT.

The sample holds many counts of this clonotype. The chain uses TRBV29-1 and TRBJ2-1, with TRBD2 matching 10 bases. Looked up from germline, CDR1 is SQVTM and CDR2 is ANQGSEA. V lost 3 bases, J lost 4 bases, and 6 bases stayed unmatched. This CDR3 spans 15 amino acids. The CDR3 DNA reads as TGCAGCGTTGAGGGACTAGCGATCACATACAATGAGCAGTTCTTC. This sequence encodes CSVEGLAITYNEQFF.

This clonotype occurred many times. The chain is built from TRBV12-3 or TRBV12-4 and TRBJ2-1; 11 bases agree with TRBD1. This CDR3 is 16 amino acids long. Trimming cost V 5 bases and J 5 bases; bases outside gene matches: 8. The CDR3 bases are TGTGCCAGCAGTCCCCCCGGGACAGGGGGGAACAATGAGCAGTTCTTC. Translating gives CASSPPGTGGNNEQFF.

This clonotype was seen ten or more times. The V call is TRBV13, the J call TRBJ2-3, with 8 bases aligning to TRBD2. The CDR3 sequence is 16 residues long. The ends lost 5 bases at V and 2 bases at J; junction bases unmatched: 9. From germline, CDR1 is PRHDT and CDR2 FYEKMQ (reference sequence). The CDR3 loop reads CASSQSREGPTDTQYF. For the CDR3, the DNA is TGTGCCAGCAGCCAGAGCCGGGAGGGCCCCACAGATACGCAGTATTTT.

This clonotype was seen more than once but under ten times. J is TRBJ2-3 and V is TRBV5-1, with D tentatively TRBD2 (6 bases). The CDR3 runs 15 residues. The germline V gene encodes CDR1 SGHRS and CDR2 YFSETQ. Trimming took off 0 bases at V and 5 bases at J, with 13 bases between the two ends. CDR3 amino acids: CASSLAGAQLDTQYF. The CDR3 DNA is TGCGCCAGCAGCTTGGCGGGAGCACAATTAGATACGCAGTATTTT.

The CDR3 nucleotides are TGCGCCAGCAGCCAAGATGGCGACCCTAGTTCACCCCTCCACTTT. Encoded protein: CASSQDGDPSSPLHF. The rearrangement uses TRBV4-1 and TRBJ1-6; D is ambiguous. Germline lookup yields CDR1 MGHRA and CDR2 YSYEKL. V was pared by 0 bases and J by 9 bases, with 12 bases between. This CDR3 contains 15 residues.

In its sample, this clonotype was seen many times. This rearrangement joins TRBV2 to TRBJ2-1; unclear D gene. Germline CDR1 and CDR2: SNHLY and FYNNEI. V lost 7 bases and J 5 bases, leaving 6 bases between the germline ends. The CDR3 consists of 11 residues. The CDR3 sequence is CASTYDNEQFF. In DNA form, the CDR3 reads TGTGCCAGCACCTATGACAATGAGCAGTTCTTC. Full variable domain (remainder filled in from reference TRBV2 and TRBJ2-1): EPEVTQTPSHQVTQMGQEVILRCVPISNHLYFYWYRQILGQKVEFLVSFYNNEISEKSEIFDDQFSVERPDGSNFTLKIRSTKLEDSAMYFCASTYDNEQFFGPGTRLTVL.

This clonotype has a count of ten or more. CDR3 protein: CASSQQGAGELFF. The CDR3 DNA sequence: TGTGCCAGCAGTCAACAGGGAGCCGGGGAGCTGTTTTTT. The V and J genes are TRBV12-3 or TRBV12-4 and TRBJ2-2, with D possibly TRBD1 on 6 matching bases. CDR3 length: 13 residues. V was pared by 5 bases and J by 6 bases, with 10 bases between.

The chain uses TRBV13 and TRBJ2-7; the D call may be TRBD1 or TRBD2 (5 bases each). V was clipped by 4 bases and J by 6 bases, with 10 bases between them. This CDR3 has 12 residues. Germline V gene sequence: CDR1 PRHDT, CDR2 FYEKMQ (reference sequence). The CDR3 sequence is CASSSRGFEQYF. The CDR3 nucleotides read TGTGCCAGCAGCTCTCGGGGCTTCGAGCAGTACTTC.

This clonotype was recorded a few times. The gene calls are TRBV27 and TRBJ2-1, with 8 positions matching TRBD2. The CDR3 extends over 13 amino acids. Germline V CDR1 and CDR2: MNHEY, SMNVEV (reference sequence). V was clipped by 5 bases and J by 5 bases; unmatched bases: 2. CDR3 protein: CASSDGGDNEQFF. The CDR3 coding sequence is TGTGCCAGCAGTGACGGGGGGGACAATGAGCAGTTCTTC.

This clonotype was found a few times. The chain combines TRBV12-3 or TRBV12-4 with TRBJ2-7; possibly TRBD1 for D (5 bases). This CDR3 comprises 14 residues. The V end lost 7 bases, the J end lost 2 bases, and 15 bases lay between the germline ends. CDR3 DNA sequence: TGTGCCAGCAATGAAGGACAAGGTCCCTACGAGCAGTACTTC. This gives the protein CASNEGQGPYEQYF.

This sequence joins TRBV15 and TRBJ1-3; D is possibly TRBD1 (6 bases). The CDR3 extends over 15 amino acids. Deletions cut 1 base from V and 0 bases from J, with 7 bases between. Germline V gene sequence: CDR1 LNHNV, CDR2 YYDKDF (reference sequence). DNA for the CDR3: TGTGCCACCAGCAGAGGGACAGACTCTGGAAACACCATATATTTT. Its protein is CATSRGTDSGNTIYF.

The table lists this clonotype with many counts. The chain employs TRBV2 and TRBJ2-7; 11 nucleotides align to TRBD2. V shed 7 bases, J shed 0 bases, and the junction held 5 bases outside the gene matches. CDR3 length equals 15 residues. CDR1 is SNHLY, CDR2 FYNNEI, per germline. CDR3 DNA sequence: TGTGCCAGCATCCCACTAGCGGGAGTCTCCTACGAGCAGTACTTC. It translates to CASIPLAGVSYEQYF.

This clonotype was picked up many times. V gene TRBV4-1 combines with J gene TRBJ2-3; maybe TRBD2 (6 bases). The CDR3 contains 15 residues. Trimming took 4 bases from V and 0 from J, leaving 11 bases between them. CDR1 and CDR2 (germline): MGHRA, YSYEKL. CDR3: CASSPPRGSTDTQYF. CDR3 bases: TGCGCCAGCAGCCCACCGCGGGGTAGCACAGATACGCAGTATTTT.

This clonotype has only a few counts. The CDR3 DNA follows: TGTGCCAGTAGTATAGCCCTGGACAGGGCCTACAATGAGCAGTTCTTC. Its protein is CASSIALDRAYNEQFF. The chain is built from TRBV19 and TRBJ2-1, with 8 bases that match TRBD1. V dropped 1 base and J dropped 2; count of bases not matched to a gene: 4. CDR3 length equals 16 residues. Germline values: CDR1 LNHDA, CDR2 SQIVND (reference sequence).